The sequence of this T cell receptor (beta chain) was determined in a study of blood T cell repertoires in COVID-19. Across the whole study: The origin of the acute and convalescent COVID-19 samples was the United States, Italy and Spain. The cDNA or gDNA used as material had been derived from T cells, B-cell-depleted T cells, or PBMCs.

In the original processing: Estimation of nucleated cell counts relied on the amplification of reference gene primers. Sequencing was performed with immunoSEQ multiplex PCR; in TCRdb, only in-frame clones are kept and a portion is missing. For V, J and clone size, that table is used; D and trimming come from the DNA. The data show a few hundred thousand clones, more than 65% seen once. This CDR3 has 12 amino acids. J lost 3 bases, V lost 5 bases, and 2 bases had no gene match. The V gene's germline CDR1 is GTSNPN and CDR2 SVGIG (reference sequence). Sequences were obtained from peripheral blood. This rearrangement joins TRBV30 to TRBJ1-1, with 8 bases identical to TRBD1. The clonotype originates from a woman in her fifties or sixties with acute or convalescent COVID-19. Here the CDR3 reads CAWDRGDTEAFF. CDR3 sequence (DNA): TGTGCCTGGGACAGGGGAGACACTGAAGCTTTCTTT. The variable domain in full, with the rest retrieved from reference TRBV30 and TRBJ1-1, is SQTIHQWPATLVQPVGSPLSLECTVEGTSNPNLYWYRQAAGRGLQLLFYSVGIGQISSEVPQNLSASRPQDRQFILSSKKLLLSDSGFYLCAWDRGDTEAFFGQGTRLTVV.